A selection of T cell receptor beta chains follows, all from one sample in a study of cytomegalovirus exposure and HLA in healthy donors. TCRdb keeps only in-frame clones here, not all; method: immunoSEQ multiplex PCR. Here the sample spans some 170,000 clones, around 80% being singletons. Material: PBMCs. The receptors originated from a girl aged 5 to 17 in good health and CMV-seropositive. The CDR3 runs from the conserved cysteine through the conserved F or W. The D gene is left open where the match is weak. Clone size appears in some rows only: once, few, many, or a class for an expanded clone.

clone_size	d_call	v_call	j_call	cdr3_nt	cdr3_aa
.	.	TRBV6-1	TRBJ1-1	TGTGCCAGCAGCGTAAACAGGGTTCTAACTGAAGCTTTCTTT	CASSVNRVLTEAFF
.	TRBD2	TRBV30	TRBJ2-2	TGTGCCTGGAGTTTCCCACTAGCGGGGGGACCCGGGGAGCTGTTTTTT	CAWSFPLAGGPGELFF
.	.	TRBV20-1	TRBJ1-1	TGCAGTGCCCTAGGGGCCCAAGGAGCTTTCTTT	CSALGAQGAFF
.	.	TRBV5-1	TRBJ2-3	TGCGCCAGCAGGCCGGCGGCGTTTGTTAGGACAGATACGCAGTATTTT	CASRPAAFVRTDTQYF
.	.	TRBV7-6	TRBJ1-4	TGTGCCAGCAGCCAGGGGTTGGGGGAAAAACTGTTTTTT	CASSQGLGEKLFF
once	.	TRBV4-3	TRBJ2-7	TGCGCCAGCAGCCCTAACGGACAGGGACTATACGAGCAGTACTTC	CASSPNGQGLYEQYF
.	TRBD1	TRBV29-1	TRBJ2-3	TGCAGCGTCGCGAGGAAAGGGGGGACAGGAGATACGCAGTATTTT	CSVARKGGTGDTQYF
.	TRBD1	TRBV5-5	TRBJ2-6	TGTGCCAGCAGCTCCACGGGCCAGGGGGCCCCTGGGGCCAACGTCCTGACTTTC	CASSSTGQGAPGANVLTF
.	.	TRBV5-6	TRBJ1-2	TGTGCCAGCAGCTTGGTTTCGGTTAACTATGGCTACACCTTC	CASSLVSVNYGYTF
.	TRBD1	TRBV19	TRBJ2-5	TGTGCCAGTAGTATAGTCGGGACAGAAGAGACCCAGTACTTC	CASSIVGTEETQYF
.	TRBD1	TRBV7-3	TRBJ2-3	TGTGCCAGCAGCCCTTCCCGGGACAGAGCAGATACGCAGTATTTT	CASSPSRDRADTQYF
.	TRBD1	TRBV7-9	TRBJ2-3	TGTGCCAGCATCGGGACAGGACAAGATACGCAGTATTTT	CASIGTGQDTQYF
.	TRBD1	TRBV28	TRBJ2-7	TGTGCCAGCAGTTTCATTCCCGGGACAGGGCTCCGTGACGAGCAGTACTTC	CASSFIPGTGLRDEQYF
.	TRBD1	TRBV5-1	TRBJ2-7	TGCGCCAGCAGCTTGGACAGCGTGCGGGACAGGCCCTACGAGCAGTACTTC	CASSLDSVRDRPYEQYF
.	TRBD1	TRBV29-1	TRBJ2-3	TGCAGCGTTGAAGGCCCGAGACAGGGAATCCACGGGGATACGCAGTATTTT	CSVEGPRQGIHGDTQYF
.	TRBD2	TRBV27	TRBJ2-1	TGTGCCAGCAGTATAGCTAGCGGGGCAGCCTACAATGAGCAGTTCTTC	CASSIASGAAYNEQFF
.	.	TRBV27	TRBJ2-7	TGTGCCAGCAGGTCCACAGGGACCTACGAGCAGTACTTC	CASRSTGTYEQYF
.	TRBD1	TRBV9	TRBJ2-7	TGTGCCAGCAGCAGGGGACAGGGCTCCTACGAGCAGTACTTC	CASSRGQGSYEQYF
.	.	TRBV9	TRBJ2-3	TGTGCCAGCAGCGGTCCGATCGGAGGCCCCGATACGCAGTATTTT	CASSGPIGGPDTQYF
.	TRBD1	TRBV28	TRBJ2-2	TGTGCCAGCAGCCCAACTCGGGACAGGAACACCGGGGAGCTGTTTTTT	CASSPTRDRNTGELFF
.	.	TRBV5-1	TRBJ2-2	TGCGCCAGCAGCTTGGAACAGGAGACCGGGGAGCTGTTTTTT	CASSLEQETGELFF
.	.	TRBV5-4	TRBJ1-3	TGTGCCAGCAGCCAGGACAGCCATAGCTCTGGAAACACCATATATTTT	CASSQDSHSSGNTIYF
.	.	TRBV28	TRBJ1-6	TGTGCCAGCAGTTTACGGACAGCAGGTCTACCCCTCCACTTT	CASSLRTAGLPLHF
.	.	TRBV7-3	TRBJ2-3	TGTGCCAGCAGCTTCTCCGCTCTTGACAGCCCCACAGATACGCAGTATTTT	CASSFSALDSPTDTQYF
.	.	TRBV7-9	TRBJ2-1	TGTGCCAGCAGCTTGGCGGGACGGTACAATGAGCAGTTCTTC	CASSLAGRYNEQFF
.	TRBD2	TRBV10-3	TRBJ2-1	TGTGCCATCAGAGCCGGCGGGAGGGTAAATGAGCAGTTCTTC	CAIRAGGRVNEQFF
.	.	TRBV9	TRBJ2-7	TGTGCCAGCAGCGGTCGCGCAAGCTCCTACGAGCAGTACTTC	CASSGRASSYEQYF
few	.	TRBV28	TRBJ2-7	TGTGCCAGCAGTGCTGACACCTACGAGCAGTACTTC	CASSADTYEQYF
.	.	TRBV7-3	TRBJ1-2	TGTGCCAGCAGCCCCGGGGGGGCAGAAGGCTACACCTTC	CASSPGGAEGYTF
.	.	TRBV2	TRBJ2-6	TGTGCCAGCAGTGAAGTGGAGAACCCCTCTGGGGCCAACGTCCTGACTTTC	CASSEVENPSGANVLTF
.	TRBD1	TRBV6-1	TRBJ1-2	TGTGCCAGCAGTGAAGTTGACAGGGTGGCCTATGGCTACACCTTC	CASSEVDRVAYGYTF
.	.	TRBV6-5	TRBJ1-2	TGTGCCAGCAGTTACTCGGCGGGGGCCTCTAACTATGGCTACACCTTC	CASSYSAGASNYGYTF
few	TRBD1	TRBV28	TRBJ2-2	TGTGCCAGCAGTTTAAGAGTCCCAGGGACAGGGTGGAGGTGGAACACCGGGGAGCTGTTTTTT	CASSLRVPGTGWRWNTGELFF
.	.	TRBV15	TRBJ1-2	TGTGCCACCAGCCAGGGGTTCGATGGCTACACCTTC	CATSQGFDGYTF
.	.	TRBV5-8	TRBJ1-4	TGTGCCAGCAGCTTGGAGGGGACAACTAATGAAAAACTGTTTTTT	CASSLEGTTNEKLFF
.	TRBD2	TRBV4-1	TRBJ2-2	TGCGCCAGCAGCCAAGATATTATGCTAGCGGGAGTTGACGGGGAGCTGTTTTTT	CASSQDIMLAGVDGELFF
.	.	TRBV6-1	TRBJ2-7	TGTGCCAGCAGTGAAGCGCAGGAGGGAGCGGCCGAGCAGTACTTC	CASSEAQEGAAEQYF
.	.	TRBV27	TRBJ2-5	TGTGCCAGCAGTTCGTCAGGTTCCGGAGAGACCCAGTACTTC	CASSSSGSGETQYF
.	TRBD1	TRBV5-1	TRBJ2-3	TGCGCCAGCAGCCCGACAGGGGATACGCAGTATTTT	CASSPTGDTQYF
few	.	TRBV27	TRBJ2-7	TGTGCCAGCAGTTACTTGACAGGAAGCACCTACGAGCAGTACTTC	CASSYLTGSTYEQYF
.	.	TRBV19	TRBJ1-1	TGTGCCAGTAGGGCCGGTGGGGGGGCGCGAACTGAAGCTTTCTTT	CASRAGGGARTEAFF
.	.	TRBV29-1	TRBJ1-1	TGCAGCGTTGTACGGTCCGGGGGGACTGAAGCTTTCTTT	CSVVRSGGTEAFF
.	.	TRBV7-9	TRBJ1-3	TGTGCCAGCAGCTTGGCCATCCAGTCTGGAAACACCATATATTTT	CASSLAIQSGNTIYF
.	.	TRBV6-5	TRBJ1-1	TGTGCCAGCAGTTACGGCGGGGCAGGCGTCACTGAAGCTTTCTTT	CASSYGGAGVTEAFF
.	TRBD1	TRBV15	TRBJ2-1	TGTGCCATCCCAGGGGGTGTCTACAATGAGCAGTTCTTC	CAIPGGVYNEQFF
few	.	TRBV2	TRBJ1-1	TGTGCCAGCAGTCTGTCGGGGGGGAACACTGAAGCTTTCTTT	CASSLSGGNTEAFF
.	TRBD2	TRBV6-4	TRBJ2-5	TGTGCCAGCAGTGACCACAGGACTAGCGGTGGGGAGACCCAGTACTTC	CASSDHRTSGGETQYF
.	TRBD1	TRBV7-6	TRBJ2-7	TGTGCCAGCAGCTTAGGGTACGGGACAGTGTCCTACGAGCAGTACTTC	CASSLGYGTVSYEQYF
.	TRBD1	TRBV27	TRBJ1-2	TGTGCCAGCAGCCCTAACCGACAGGGAGACTATGGCTACACCTTC	CASSPNRQGDYGYTF
.	TRBD2	TRBV4-2	TRBJ2-3	TGTGCCAGCAGCGAAGGGGCGGGAGGCGCAGATACGCAGTATTTT	CASSEGAGGADTQYF
.	.	TRBV19	TRBJ1-5	TGTGCCAGTAGTATCAACAGCTATAGCAATCAGCCCCAGCATTTT	CASSINSYSNQPQHF